These 17 T cell receptor beta chains were all obtained from the same sample, sequenced in a study of CD8 T cells in ankylosing spondylitis. TCRdb processed the 5' RACE reads anew with MiXCR; each CDR3 protein has one entry. The sample yields around 490,000 distinct CDR3 sequences, approximately 5.3% seen once. Findings and caveats of the study: Ankylosing spondylitis blood seemed to carry a telltale TCR beta motif made of several highly homologous variants.

These receptors lack a known antigen. Sample: blood, either unsorted or a sorted T cell fraction (not recorded which). The receptors derive from a male donor with ankylosing spondylitis.

The chain is built from TRBV20-1 and TRBJ2-2, with 12 bases that match TRBD1. There are 16 residues in the CDR3. The germline gives CDR1 DFQATT, CDR2 SNEGSKA (reference sequence). Germline trimming cut 4 bases from V and 5 bases from J; bases unmatched to any gene: 8. The CDR3 DNA reads as TGCAGTGCTAAAACGGGACAGGGGGCAAAGACCGGGGAGCTGTTTTTT. Its translation is CSAKTGQGAKTGELFF.

This clonotype has a count of ten or more. This sequence joins TRBV7-9 and TRBJ1-6; TRBD1 might be the D (6 bases). Germline loops: CDR1 SEHNR, CDR2 FQNEAQ (reference sequence). Trimming cost V 5 bases and J 4 bases, with 12 bases left between them. The CDR3 contains 15 residues. The CDR3: CASSPGTPYNSPLHF. The CDR3 DNA follows: TGTGCCAGCAGCCCCGGGACACCATATAATTCACCCCTCCACTTT.

This clonotype was counted many times. The V and J genes are TRBV4-2 and TRBJ2-1; D remains unclear. The CDR3 has 15 amino acids. V lost 1 base and J lost 10, with 17 bases in between. Germline CDR1 LGHNA, CDR2 YNFKEQ. The CDR3 sequence: CASSQVSPLSREQFF. DNA of the CDR3: TGTGCCAGCAGCCAAGTCAGTCCCTTAAGTCGCGAGCAGTTCTTC.

This clonotype was counted ten times or more. This rearrangement joins TRBV5-1 to TRBJ2-4; D is unclear. Germline CDR1 SGHRS, CDR2 YFSETQ. The CDR3 totals 14 residues. Trimming left V 0 bases short and J 8 bases short, with 12 bases between. The CDR3 here is CASSLEHSLHIQYF. The CDR3 nucleotides read TGCGCCAGCAGCTTGGAACATTCTCTACACATTCAGTACTTC.

In its sample, this clonotype was seen many times. The genes are TRBV12-3 or TRBV12-4 and TRBJ2-1, with 7 bases fitting TRBD1. Unmatched junction bases numbered 8, after V lost 7 bases and J lost 5 bases. The CDR3 consists of 14 residues. The CDR3 region has the DNA TGTGCCAGCACCTCAGGGGGATTTGACAATGAGCAGTTCTTC. Amino acid sequence: CASTSGGFDNEQFF.

There are many counts of this clonotype. The chain combines TRBV29-1 with TRBJ1-1; no clear D gene. Germline CDR1 reads SQVTM; CDR2 reads ANQGSEA. The CDR3 has 15 residues. Trimming stripped 3 bases from V and 3 bases from J, with 17 bases between. Written as DNA, the CDR3 is TGCAGCGTTGACCCGGACTCGAATCACGACACTGAAGCTTTCTTT. Protein: CSVDPDSNHDTEAFF. The whole variable domain, remainder taken from reference TRBV29-1 and TRBJ1-1, is SAVISQKPSRDICQRGTSLTIQCQVDSQVTMMFWYRQQPGQSLTLIATANQGSEATYESGFVIDKFPISRPNLTFSTLTVSNMSPEDSSIYLCSVDPDSNHDTEAFFGQGTRLTVV.

The rearrangement uses TRBV20-1 and TRBJ2-5; 9 bases line up with TRBD2. The CDR3 consists of 14 residues. Trimming at V came to 5 bases and at J to 1 base, leaving 5 bases not matched to a gene. CDR1 DFQATT and CDR2 SNEGSKA come from the germline V gene (reference sequence). The CDR3 here is CSAPPSGAQETQYF. CDR3 sequence (DNA): TGCAGTGCTCCCCCTAGCGGGGCCCAAGAGACCCAGTACTTC.

This clonotype was counted ten times or more. The V call is TRBV29-1, the J call TRBJ2-5, with TRBD1 matching 8 bases. CDR1 is SQVTM and CDR2 is ANQGSEA in the germline V gene. Trimming removed 6 bases from V and 5 bases from J; junction bases left unmatched: 5. The CDR3 consists of 12 residues. This chain's CDR3 is CSVLRGRETQYF. For the CDR3, the DNA is TGCAGCGTCCTCAGGGGGCGTGAGACCCAGTACTTC.

Ten or more counts support this clonotype. This chain connects TRBV11-2 to TRBJ2-1; the match to TRBD2 covers 7 bases. Trimming cost V 6 bases and J 7 bases; bases outside gene matches: 12. In germline, CDR1 is SGHAT, CDR2 FQNNGV. This CDR3 is 15 amino acids long. Written as DNA, the CDR3 is TGTGCCAGCAGTCAAAGGGGCGGGAGAGGGAATGAGCAGTTCTTC. Protein sequence: CASSQRGGRGNEQFF.

This clonotype was counted only a few times. Written as DNA, the CDR3 is TGTGCCAGCAGCCAAGATATCTCTGGGACAGGGAGACCCGGGGAGCTGTTTTTT. This translates into CASSQDISGTGRPGELFF. The chain links TRBV3-1 to TRBJ2-2; TRBD1 aligns across 9 bases. Germline loops: CDR1 LGHDT, CDR2 YNNKEL (reference sequence). V lost 0 bases, J lost 6 bases, and 11 bases stayed unmatched. CDR3 size: 18 residues.

The sample holds many counts of this clonotype. The rearrangement joins TRBV5-1 to TRBJ1-1, with TRBD1 identical over 10 bases. Germline trimming cut 1 base from V and 3 bases from J; bases unmatched to any gene: 6. The germline V gene encodes CDR1 SGHRS and CDR2 YFSETQ. This CDR3 comprises 16 residues. The CDR3 spells CASSLLTGGLDTEAFF. CDR3 DNA: TGCGCCAGCAGCTTGTTGACAGGGGGCCTGGACACTGAAGCTTTCTTT.

This clonotype has a count of ten or more. The chain links TRBV5-1 to TRBJ2-7; perhaps TRBD1 as D (6 bases). V lost 0 bases and J lost 2, with 12 bases in between. The germline V gene has CDR1 SGHRS and CDR2 YFSETQ. The CDR3 is 15 amino acids. CDR3 in amino acids: CASSLDPGTPYEQYF. The CDR3 bases are TGCGCCAGCAGCTTGGACCCCGGGACACCCTACGAGCAGTACTTC.

This clonotype has ten or more counts. The chain joins TRBV6-1 to TRBJ1-3; no clear D. The V gene lost 4 bases and the J gene lost 2 bases, with 18 bases spanning the gap. There are 17 residues in the CDR3. The germline gives CDR1 MNHNS, CDR2 SASEGT. CDR3 region: CASSASNHRWAGNTIYF. Here the CDR3 DNA reads TGTGCCAGCAGTGCCTCCAACCACCGATGGGCTGGAAACACCATATATTTT.

This chain joins TRBV2 and TRBJ2-3, with D unclear. Trimming pared 4 bases from V and 4 bases from J, leaving 6 bases between. The CDR3 has 12 amino acids. Looked up from germline, CDR1 is SNHLY and CDR2 is FYNNEI. CDR3 sequence reads: CASSVFADTQYF. Written as DNA, the CDR3 is TGTGCCAGCAGTGTATTCGCAGATACGCAGTATTTT.

There are a few counts of this clonotype. CDR3 loop: CASSLEASGEPYQETQYF. The CDR3 DNA follows: TGCGCCAGCAGCTTGGAGGCCAGCGGGGAACCCTACCAAGAGACCCAGTACTTC. The gene calls are TRBV5-1 and TRBJ2-5; 7 nucleotides align to TRBD2. The V gene's germline CDR1 is SGHRS and CDR2 YFSETQ. V shed 0 bases and J 0 bases; nucleotides not matched to a gene: 11. The CDR3 has 18 residues. The full variable domain, in which reference TRBV5-1 and TRBJ2-5 provide the parts outside the CDR3, is KAGVTQTPRYLIKTRGQQVTLSCSPISGHRSVSWYQQTPGQGLQFLFEYFSETQRNKGNFPGRFSGRQFSNSRSEMNVSTLELGDSALYLCASSLEASGEPYQETQYFGPGTRLLVL.

A few counts support this clonotype. V usage is TRBV29-1 and J usage is TRBJ1-1, with D possibly matching TRBD1 (6 bases). Germline V gives CDR1 SQVTM, CDR2 ANQGSEA. There are 12 residues in the CDR3. Between the trimmed V and J ends, which lost 5 bases and 3 bases, there was a span of 10 bases. For the CDR3, the DNA is TGCAGCGTTCAGGGGAGAGACACTGAAGCTTTCTTT. The encoded protein is CSVQGRDTEAFF. Together with reference TRBV29-1 and TRBJ1-1, the CDR3 gives the full variable domain: SAVISQKPSRDICQRGTSLTIQCQVDSQVTMMFWYRQQPGQSLTLIATANQGSEATYESGFVIDKFPISRPNLTFSTLTVSNMSPEDSSIYLCSVQGRDTEAFFGQGTRLTVV.

V gene TRBV7-2 combines with J gene TRBJ2-2, with TRBD1 as a possible D gene (6 bases). The CDR3 is made up of 15 amino acids. CDR1 SGHTA and CDR2 FQGNSA come from the germline V gene. V lost 2 bases and J 2 bases, leaving 9 bases between the germline ends. CDR3 sequence reads: CASSLMGQNTGELFF. As DNA, the CDR3 is TGTGCCAGCAGCTTAATGGGACAAAACACCGGGGAGCTGTTTTTT.